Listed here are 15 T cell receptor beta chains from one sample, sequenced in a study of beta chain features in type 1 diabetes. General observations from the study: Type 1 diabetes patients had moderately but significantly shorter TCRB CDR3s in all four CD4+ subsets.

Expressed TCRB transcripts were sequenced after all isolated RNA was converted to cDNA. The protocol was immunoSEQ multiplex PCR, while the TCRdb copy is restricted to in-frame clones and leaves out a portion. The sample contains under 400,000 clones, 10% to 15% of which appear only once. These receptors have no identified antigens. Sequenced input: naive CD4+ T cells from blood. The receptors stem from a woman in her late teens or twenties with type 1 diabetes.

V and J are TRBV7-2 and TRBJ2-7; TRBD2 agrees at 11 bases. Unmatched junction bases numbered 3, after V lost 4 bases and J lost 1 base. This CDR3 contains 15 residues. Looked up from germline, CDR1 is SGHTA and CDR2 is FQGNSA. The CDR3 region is CASSSTSGSSYEQYF. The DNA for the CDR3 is TGTGCCAGCAGCTCAACTAGCGGGAGTTCCTACGAGCAGTACTTC.

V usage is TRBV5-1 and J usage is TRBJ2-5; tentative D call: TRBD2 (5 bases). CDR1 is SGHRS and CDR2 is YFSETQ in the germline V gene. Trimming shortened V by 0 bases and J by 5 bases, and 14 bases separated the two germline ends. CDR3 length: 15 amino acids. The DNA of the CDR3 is TGCGCCAGCAGCTTGGCGAGGTCGGAGGAGGAGACCCAGTACTTC. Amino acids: CASSLARSEEETQYF. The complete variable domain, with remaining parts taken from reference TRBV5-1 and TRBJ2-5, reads KAGVTQTPRYLIKTRGQQVTLSCSPISGHRSVSWYQQTPGQGLQFLFEYFSETQRNKGNFPGRFSGRQFSNSRSEMNVSTLELGDSALYLCASSLARSEEETQYFGPGTRLLVL.

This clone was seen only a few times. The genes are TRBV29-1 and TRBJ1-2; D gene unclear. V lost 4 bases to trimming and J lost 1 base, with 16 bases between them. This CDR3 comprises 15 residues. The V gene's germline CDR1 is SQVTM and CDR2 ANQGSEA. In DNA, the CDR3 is TGCAGCGTTGTTAGTAGCGAGGACTTTAACTATGGCTACACCTTC. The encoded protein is CSVVSSEDFNYGYTF.

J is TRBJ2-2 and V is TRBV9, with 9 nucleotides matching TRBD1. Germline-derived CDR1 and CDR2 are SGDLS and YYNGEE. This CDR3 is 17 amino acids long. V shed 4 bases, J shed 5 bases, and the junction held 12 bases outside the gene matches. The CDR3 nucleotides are TGTGCCAGCAGCACCCTGGGCGGGGACAGGGAGACCGGGGAGCTGTTTTTT. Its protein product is CASSTLGGDRETGELFF.

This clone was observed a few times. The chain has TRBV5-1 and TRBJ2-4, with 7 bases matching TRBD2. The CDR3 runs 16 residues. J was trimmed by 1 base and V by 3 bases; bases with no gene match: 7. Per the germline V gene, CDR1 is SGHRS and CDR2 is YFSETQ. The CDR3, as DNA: TGCGCCAGCAGCTACCGTGGGGGGGTGGCCAAAAACATTCAGTACTTC. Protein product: CASSYRGGVAKNIQYF.

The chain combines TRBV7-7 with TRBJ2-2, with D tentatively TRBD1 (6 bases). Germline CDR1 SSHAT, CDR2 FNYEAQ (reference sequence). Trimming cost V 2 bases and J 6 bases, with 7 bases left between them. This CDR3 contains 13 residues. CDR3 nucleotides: TGTGCCAGCAGCTTAAACAGGGCCGGGGAGCTGTTTTTT. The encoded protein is CASSLNRAGELFF.

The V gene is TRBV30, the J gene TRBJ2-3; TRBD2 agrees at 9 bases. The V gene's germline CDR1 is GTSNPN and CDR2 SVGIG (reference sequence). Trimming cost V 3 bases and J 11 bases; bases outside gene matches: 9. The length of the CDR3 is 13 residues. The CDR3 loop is CAWSGIAGEGQYF. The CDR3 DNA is TGTGCCTGGAGCGGAATAGCGGGAGAAGGGCAGTATTTT.

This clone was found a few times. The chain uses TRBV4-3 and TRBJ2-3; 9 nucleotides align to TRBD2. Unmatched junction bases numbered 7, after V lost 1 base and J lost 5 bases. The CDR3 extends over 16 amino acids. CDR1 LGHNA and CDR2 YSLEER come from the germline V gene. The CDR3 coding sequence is TGCGCCAGCAGCCAAGCTACGACTAGCGGATTAGATACGCAGTATTTT. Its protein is CASSQATTSGLDTQYF.

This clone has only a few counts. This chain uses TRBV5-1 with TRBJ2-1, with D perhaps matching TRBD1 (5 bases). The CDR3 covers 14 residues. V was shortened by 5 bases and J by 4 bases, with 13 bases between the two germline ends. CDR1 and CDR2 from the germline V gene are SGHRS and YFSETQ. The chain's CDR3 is CASRNQGEYNEQFF. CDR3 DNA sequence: TGCGCCAGCAGAAACCAGGGTGAATACAATGAGCAGTTCTTC.

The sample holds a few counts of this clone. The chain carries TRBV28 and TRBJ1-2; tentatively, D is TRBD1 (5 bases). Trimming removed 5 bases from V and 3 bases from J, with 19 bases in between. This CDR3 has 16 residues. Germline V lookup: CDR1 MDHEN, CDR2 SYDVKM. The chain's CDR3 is CASSITRDSVYYGYTF. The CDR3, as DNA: TGTGCCAGCAGTATAACCCGGGACTCGGTTTACTATGGCTACACCTTC.

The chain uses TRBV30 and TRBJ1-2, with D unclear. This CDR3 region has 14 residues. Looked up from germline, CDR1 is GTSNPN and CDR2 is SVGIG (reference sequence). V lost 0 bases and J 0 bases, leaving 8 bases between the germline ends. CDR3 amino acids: CAWSVWGANYGYTF. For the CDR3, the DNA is TGTGCCTGGAGTGTTTGGGGAGCTAACTATGGCTACACCTTC.

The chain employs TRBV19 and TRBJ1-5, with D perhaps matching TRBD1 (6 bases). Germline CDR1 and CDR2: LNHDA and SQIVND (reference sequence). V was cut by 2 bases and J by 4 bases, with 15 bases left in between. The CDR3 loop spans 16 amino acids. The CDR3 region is CASSISRDNPNQPQHF. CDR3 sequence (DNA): TGTGCCAGTAGTATAAGTAGGGACAACCCGAATCAGCCCCAGCATTTT.

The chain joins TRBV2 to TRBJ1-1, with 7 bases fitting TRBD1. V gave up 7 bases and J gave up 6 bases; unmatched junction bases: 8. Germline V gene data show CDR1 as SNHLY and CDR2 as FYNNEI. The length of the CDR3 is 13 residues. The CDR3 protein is CASTRQGRAEAFF. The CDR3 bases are TGTGCCAGCACCAGACAGGGTCGAGCTGAAGCTTTCTTT.

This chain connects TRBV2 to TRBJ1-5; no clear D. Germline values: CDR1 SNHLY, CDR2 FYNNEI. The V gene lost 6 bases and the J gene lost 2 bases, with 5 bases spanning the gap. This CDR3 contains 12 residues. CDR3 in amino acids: CASSEGNQPQHF. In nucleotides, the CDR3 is TGTGCCAGCAGCGAGGGCAATCAGCCCCAGCATTTT.

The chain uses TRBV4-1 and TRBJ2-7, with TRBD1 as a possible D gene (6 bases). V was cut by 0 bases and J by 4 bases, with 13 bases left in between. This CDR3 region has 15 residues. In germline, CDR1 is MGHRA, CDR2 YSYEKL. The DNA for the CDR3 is TGCGCCAGCAGCCAAGATCGCGTAGGGGGATACGAGCAGTACTTC. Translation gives CASSQDRVGGYEQYF.